The TCR beta chain under discussion was sequenced for a study of blood T cell repertoires in COVID-19. Whole-study context: PBMCs, B-cell-depleted T cells, or T cells were the source of the cDNA or gDNA that made up the material.

Repertoires were generated with immunoSEQ multiplex PCR, while TCRdb's copy carries only in-frame clones and drops some. The table shows more than 110,000 clones, with more than 85% occurring only once. The CDR3 runs 14 residues. Trimming removed 6 bases from V and 10 bases from J; junction bases left unmatched: 7. Germline V gene data show CDR1 as MNHEY and CDR2 as SVGAGI. The TCR originated in a human donor in a cohort sampled during active COVID-19. Sequencing input: peripheral blood. The V call is TRBV6-5, the J call TRBJ1-6; 9 positions match TRBD1. The CDR3, as DNA: TGTGCCAGCAGCGTGGACAGGGGAGTCTCACCCCTCCACTTT. It specifies CASSVDRGVSPLHF.